This T cell receptor (beta chain) was obtained from a study of spatial heterogeneity in lung cancer. Germline CDR1 SGHAT, CDR2 FQNNGV. The CDR3 loop spans 15 amino acids. V was shortened by 0 bases and J by 9 bases, with 15 bases between the two germline ends. Whole-study results and caveats: The appearance of ubiquitous expanded tumor TCRs in blood was greater at resection than follow-up.

There are a few counts of this clonotype. Antigen: not known. Indicated time point: blood at routine non-recurrence follow-up after resection. TCRdb analysed the 5' RACE reads with MiXCR anew, one entry per CDR3 protein. The table lists more than 9,500 distinct CDR3 sequences, under 30% of them singletons. The input for sequencing was PBMCs, taken at follow-up. The receptor was isolated from a female donor with early-stage non-small cell lung cancer. The chain recombines TRBV11-2 with TRBJ2-1; D is possibly TRBD2 (6 bases). CDR3 protein: CASSLDGGTSSEQFF. The CDR3 region has the DNA TGTGCCAGCAGCTTAGATGGCGGCACTAGCTCTGAGCAGTTCTTC.